One T cell receptor (beta chain) is described in this entry. What it binds is unknown. Treatment described: around 19 received Ad26.COV2.S at low or high dose, single or two shots; 5 received placebo; per-sample allocation not given. Sampling took place 63 days after the first vaccine or placebo injection. In Boston, an adult donor aged 18-55 years took part. Wuhan-strain spike was delivered by a replication-incompetent Ad26 vector. The CDR3 covers 16 residues. The germline V and J ends were trimmed by 2 bases and 1 base, with 11 bases remaining between them. From germline, CDR1 is LGHDT and CDR2 YNNKEL (reference sequence). This sample is drawn from a study of Ad26.COV2.S vaccination and SARS-CoV-2 variants. Overall study: Donor got 5x10^10 or 1x10^11 viral particles of Ad26.COV2.S.

The data were produced by immunoSEQ multiplex PCR, yet TCRdb's version contains in-frame clones alone and is incomplete. The table lists fewer than 400,000 clones, 75% to 90% of them singletons. Notes on the study in general: Participants in the vaccine arm had higher spike-specific TCR breadth; placebo recipients had lower.

This chain uses TRBV3-1 (or the pseudogene TRBV3-2) with TRBJ2-2; D may correspond to TRBD1 or TRBD2 (5 bases each). This receptor was obtained from a person between 18 and 65 years old who received the Ad26.COV2.S COVID-19 vaccine or a placebo. The material sequenced was peripheral blood, taken in a trial of Ad26.COV2.S vaccine versus placebo. The CDR3 DNA is TGTGCCAGCAGCCAACATGGGACCGGGAACACCGGGGAGCTGTTTTTT. This translates into CASSQHGTGNTGELFF.